Included here is one T cell receptor (beta chain) sequence, with context. Its antigen remains unidentified. The germline V gene encodes CDR1 LNHDA and CDR2 SQIVND (reference sequence). The CDR3 covers 13 residues. Trimming cost V 6 bases and J 3 bases, with 12 bases left between them. Samples of blood were obtained at baseline, on cycle 4 day 1, and on cycle 7 day 1. Profiled with immunoSEQ multiplex PCR; TCRdb holds only in-frame clones, not every one. The repertoire holds under 70,000 clones, with about 85% as singletons. The sample is drawn from a study of OX40 agonist ivuxolimab in advanced cancers. Study-level background: Melanoma, hepatocellular carcinoma, head and neck or renal cell cancer occurred in dose-escalation patients. Whole-study results and caveats: The investigators did not determine what antigen specificity the expanded peripheral T cells had. Some nonresponders also had low normalized T-cell clonal expansion.

V gene TRBV19 combines with J gene TRBJ2-7; TRBD1 might be the D (6 bases). Sequencing used CD4+ or CD8+ T cells sorted from blood, obtained in a trial of the OX40 agonist ivuxolimab. This TCR was sampled from an adult with an advanced solid tumor such as melanoma, head and neck, liver or kidney cancer. The CDR3 bases are TGTGCCAGTAGCTGGGACACTCACTACGAGCAGTACTTC. It encodes CASSWDTHYEQYF.